The entry that follows covers one T cell receptor (beta chain) sequence. From germline, CDR1 is SGHRS and CDR2 YFSETQ. The CDR3 loop spans 17 amino acids. V was shortened by 2 bases and J by 0 bases, with 15 bases between the two germline ends. Method: immunoSEQ multiplex PCR; TCRdb's copy keeps in-frame clones and lacks some. This table holds some 300,000 clones, about nine tenths found once. This record belongs to a study of blood T cell repertoires in COVID-19. Study-wide background: Spain, Italy and the United States supplied samples that represented acute and convalescent COVID-19. From T cells, B-cell-depleted T cells, or PBMCs came the material, which was cDNA or gDNA.

A Seattle source enrolled patients during active infection and followed them longitudinally. Input material: peripheral blood. The chain employs TRBV5-1 and TRBJ1-3; a weak D match, TRBD1 (5 bases). This receptor was identified in a woman in her fifties or sixties with COVID-19, enrolled during active disease. CDR3 sequence reads: CASSFLGEGYSGNTIYF. The CDR3, as DNA: TGCGCCAGCAGCTTCTTGGGGGAGGGCTACTCTGGAAACACCATATATTTT.